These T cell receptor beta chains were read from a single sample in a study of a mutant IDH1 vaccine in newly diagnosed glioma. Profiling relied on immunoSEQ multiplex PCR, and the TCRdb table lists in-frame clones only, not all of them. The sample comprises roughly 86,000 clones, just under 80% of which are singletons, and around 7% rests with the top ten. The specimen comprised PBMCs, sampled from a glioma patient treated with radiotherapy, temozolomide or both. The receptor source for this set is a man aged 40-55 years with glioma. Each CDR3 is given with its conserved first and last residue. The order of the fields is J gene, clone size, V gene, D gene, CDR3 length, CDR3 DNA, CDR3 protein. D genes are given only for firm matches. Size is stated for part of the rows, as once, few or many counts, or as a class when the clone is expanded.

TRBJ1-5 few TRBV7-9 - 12 TGTGCCAGCAGCTTAAGGGATCAGCCCCAGCATTTT CASSLRDQPQHF
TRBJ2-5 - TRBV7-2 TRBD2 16 TGTGCCAGCAGCCAAATAGCGGGGGGGACCTTGGAGACCCAGTACTTC CASSQIAGGTLETQYF
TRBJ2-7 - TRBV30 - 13 TGTGCCTGGAGTCTCGGGGGAAACTACGAGCAGTACTTC CAWSLGGNYEQYF
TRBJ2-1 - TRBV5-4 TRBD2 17 TGTGCCAGCAGCCGCGGGCATAGCGGGGCAACCTACAATGAGCAGTTCTTC CASSRGHSGATYNEQFF
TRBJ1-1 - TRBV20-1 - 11 TGCAGTGGGAGGAGGGTTACTGAAGCTTTCTTT CSGRRVTEAFF
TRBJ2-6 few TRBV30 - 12 TGTGCCGAGGTATCTGGGGCCAACGTCCTGACTTTC CAEVSGANVLTF
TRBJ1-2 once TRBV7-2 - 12 TGTGCCAGCAGCATACCGGGCTATGGCTACACCTTC CASSIPGYGYTF
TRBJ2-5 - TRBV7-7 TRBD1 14 TGTGCTAGCAGCTCGACAGGGTTCCAAGAGACCCAGTACTTC CASSSTGFQETQYF
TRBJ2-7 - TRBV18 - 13 TGTGCCAGCTCAAGTAGCAGGGGCTCCGAGCAGTACTTC CASSSSRGSEQYF
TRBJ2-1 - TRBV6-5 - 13 TGTGCCAGCAGTCCTCCGCCGACTTTGCAGCAGTTCTTC CASSPPPTLQQFF
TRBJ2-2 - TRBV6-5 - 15 TGTGCCAGCAGCTCGGGGACCTGGAACACCGGGGAGCTGTTTTTT CASSSGTWNTGELFF
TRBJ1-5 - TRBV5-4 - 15 TGTGCCAGCAGCTTGGACCCGGGGGGCAATCAGCCCCAGCATTTT CASSLDPGGNQPQHF
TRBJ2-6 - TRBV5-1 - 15 TGCGCCAGCAGCTTGGCAGGGACTGGGGCCAACGTCCTGACTTTC CASSLAGTGANVLTF
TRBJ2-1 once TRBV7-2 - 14 TGTGCCAGCAGCGCCGGTAGAGATCGTGATGAGCAGTTCTTC CASSAGRDRDEQFF
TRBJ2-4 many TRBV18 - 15 TGTGCCAGCTCAAACTCAGGCCTAGCCAAAAACATTCAGTACTTC CASSNSGLAKNIQYF
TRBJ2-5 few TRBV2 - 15 TGTGCCAGCAGTGAAATGCGGACAGCATCGGAGACCCAGTACTTC CASSEMRTASETQYF
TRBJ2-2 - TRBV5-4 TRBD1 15 TGTGCCAGCAGTCAGGACAGGTTGGACACCGGGGAGCTGTTTTTT CASSQDRLDTGELFF